This T cell receptor (beta chain) was profiled in a study of CD8+ T cells in alopecia areata. Germline V CDR1 and CDR2: GTSNPN, SVGIG (reference sequence). The CDR3 covers 16 residues. The V end was cut by 0 bases, the J end by 5 bases, with 19 bases between. Sequencing relied on a cDNA template that was reverse transcribed from extracted RNA. Data came from immunoSEQ multiplex PCR; TCRdb stores just in-frame clones and leaves some out. Among about 110,000 clones, roughly 60% were seen once, and the ten largest hold about 20%. The receptor's source is a human donor in good health. The chain couples TRBV30 to TRBJ2-5; D tentatively fits TRBD1 or TRBD2 (6 bases each). The sample consisted of CD8+ T cells sorted from blood. The CDR3 loop reads CAWSVLEGGFGETQYF. DNA of the CDR3: TGTGCCTGGAGTGTTCTCGAAGGGGGGTTCGGGGAGACCCAGTACTTC.